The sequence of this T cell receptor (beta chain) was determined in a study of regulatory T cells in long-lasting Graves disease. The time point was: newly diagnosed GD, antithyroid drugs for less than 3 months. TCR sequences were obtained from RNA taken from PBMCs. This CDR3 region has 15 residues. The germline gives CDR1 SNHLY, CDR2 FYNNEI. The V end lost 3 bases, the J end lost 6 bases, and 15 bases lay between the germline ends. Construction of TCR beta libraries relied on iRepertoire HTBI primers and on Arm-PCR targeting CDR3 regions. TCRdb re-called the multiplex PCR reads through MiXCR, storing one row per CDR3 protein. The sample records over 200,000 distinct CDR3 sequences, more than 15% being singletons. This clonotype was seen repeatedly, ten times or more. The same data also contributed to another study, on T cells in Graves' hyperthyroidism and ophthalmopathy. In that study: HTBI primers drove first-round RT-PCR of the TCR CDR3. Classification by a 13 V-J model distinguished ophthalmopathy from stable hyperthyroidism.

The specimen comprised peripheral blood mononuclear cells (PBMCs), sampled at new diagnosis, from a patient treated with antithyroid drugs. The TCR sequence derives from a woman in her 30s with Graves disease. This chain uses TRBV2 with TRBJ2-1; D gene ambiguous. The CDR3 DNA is TGTGCCAGCAGTGAGGACCTTTTCAAGGGCAATGAGCAGTTCTTC. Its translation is CASSEDLFKGNEQFF.